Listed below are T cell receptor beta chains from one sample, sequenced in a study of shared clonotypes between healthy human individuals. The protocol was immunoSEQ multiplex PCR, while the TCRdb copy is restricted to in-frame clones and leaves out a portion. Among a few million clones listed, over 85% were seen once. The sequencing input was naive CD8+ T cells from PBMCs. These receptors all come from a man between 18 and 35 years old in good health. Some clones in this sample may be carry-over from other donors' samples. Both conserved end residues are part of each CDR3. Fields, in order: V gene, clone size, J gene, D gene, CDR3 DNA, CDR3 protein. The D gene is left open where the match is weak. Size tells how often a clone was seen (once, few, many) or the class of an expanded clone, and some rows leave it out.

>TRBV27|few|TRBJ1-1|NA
TGTGCCAGCAGTTTGGGGCGGGACACTGAAGCTTTCTTT
CASSLGRDTEAFF
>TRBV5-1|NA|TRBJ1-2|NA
TGCGCCAGCAACGACGGCGGACAGCCTAACTATGGCTACACCTTC
CASNDGGQPNYGYTF
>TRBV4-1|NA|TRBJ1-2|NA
TGCGCCAGCAGCGTTATAGGGTCCTATGGCTACACCTTC
CASSVIGSYGYTF
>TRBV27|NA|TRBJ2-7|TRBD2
TGTGCCAGCAGTCCCGGGACTAGCTACTACGAGCAGTACTTC
CASSPGTSYYEQYF
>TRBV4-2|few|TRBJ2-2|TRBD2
TGTGCCAGCAGCCATCTAGCGGGAGACACCGGGGAGCTGTTTTTT
CASSHLAGDTGELFF
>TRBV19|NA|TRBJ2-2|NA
TGTGCCAGTAGTATAGCCTGGGGTCAGGACACCGGGGAGCTGTTTTTT
CASSIAWGQDTGELFF
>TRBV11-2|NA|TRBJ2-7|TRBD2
TGTGCCAGCAGCAGCGGGGGGGTAGCGGGAGTCTCAGGCGAGCAGTACTTC
CASSSGGVAGVSGEQYF
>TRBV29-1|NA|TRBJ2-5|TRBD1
TGCAGCGTTGATTTTGGGACAGACCAAGAGACCCAGTACTTC
CSVDFGTDQETQYF
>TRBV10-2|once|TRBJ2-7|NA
TGCGCCAGCTCCCTAGGTGGCACCGTTTCCTACGAGCAGTACTTC
CASSLGGTVSYEQYF
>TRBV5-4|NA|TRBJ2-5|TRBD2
TGTGCCAGCAGCTTGGTTCTAGCGGGAGGTCAGCAAGAGACCCAGTACTTC
CASSLVLAGGQQETQYF
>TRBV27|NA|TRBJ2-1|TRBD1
TGTGCCAGCAGTTTTGGTGGGACAGGGCTCAATGAGCAGTTCTTC
CASSFGGTGLNEQFF
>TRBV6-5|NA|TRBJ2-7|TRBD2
TGTGCCAGCAGTCAGGGACTAGCCTACGAGCAGTACTTC
CASSQGLAYEQYF
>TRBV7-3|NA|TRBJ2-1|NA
TGTGCCAGCAGCTTAGGGTGGGCAAGCTCCTACAATGAGCAGTTCTTC
CASSLGWASSYNEQFF
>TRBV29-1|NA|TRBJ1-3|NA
TGCAGCGTTATCAGGAACACCATATATTTT
CSVIRNTIYF
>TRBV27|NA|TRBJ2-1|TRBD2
TGTGCCAGCAGTTTACGGGGGGATTGGGGTGAGCAGTTCTTC
CASSLRGDWGEQFF
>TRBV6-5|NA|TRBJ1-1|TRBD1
TGTGCCAGCAGTTACTATGGGACAGGGCTTGCTGAAGCTTTCTTT
CASSYYGTGLAEAFF
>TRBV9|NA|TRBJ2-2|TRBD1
TGTGCCAGCAGCGTTCAGGGGGCCGGGGAGCTGTTTTTT
CASSVQGAGELFF